The entry below describes one T cell receptor (beta chain). Which antigen it targets is not known. The record has no base qualities; no much larger clone is one base away. This entry comes from a study of shared clonotypes between healthy human individuals (dated by TCRdb to 2018 to 2020). For the wider study: A couple of women and three men aged 18 to 49 years were included in the cohort. For each donor, CD4 naive and CD4 memory were each given three plates, CD8 naive was given two plates, and CD8 memory was given one plate. The study deeply sequenced blood TCR repertoires of 5 or 6 healthy adults to estimate repertoire size and the extent of clonotype sharing between individuals. Libraries were prepared and TCR repertoires were sequenced by different laboratories using diverse techniques, in order to increase sequencing depth and limit assay-specific biases. Per donor, leukapheresis produced somewhere between about 0.8 and 9 billion PBMCs. The paper's findings and limits, for the study overall: Around 5.4% of naive CD4, 3.5% of naive CD8, about 2.5% of memory CD4, and 0.4% of memory CD8 clonotypes were shared across a handful of donors. The genetic and exposure-history diversity represented was limited by the small number of donors. Higher generation probabilities were observed for clonotypes shared by all four sorted-subset donors than for non-shared clonotypes. Pairwise subsampling led to the expectation that sequencing depth would affect the degree of clonotype sharing among donors. Even with the large sequencing depth, rarefaction of the sorted-subset datasets indicated that sequencing was incomplete. Larger estimated clonotype richness was generally found for naive subsets than for memory subsets. Sampling was restricted to blood, and TCR repertoires in tissues likely differ from the TCR repertoires found in blood.

For the CD8 naive samples, CD45RO-negative cells were positively selected for CCR7, yielding a CD45RA+CCR7+ population from which TemRA cells were excluded. The donors were healthy, HIV-negative adults who had no recently reported acute infections or vaccinations. Only Caucasian adults living in Nashville, Tennessee, USA were represented among the donors. After blood collection by leukapheresis, PBMCs were isolated using Ficoll-Histopaque density gradient centrifugation and then cryopreserved in the vapor phase of liquid nitrogen. Analytical flow cytometry was used to check the purity and quantity of each magnetically sorted T cell population. From each sorted fraction, genomic DNA was isolated and quantified by UV absorbance on a Nanodrop 2000c. Using the deep immunoSEQ assay, multiplex PCR amplified TCR CDR3 regions from genomic DNA. For each cell subset, the extracted genomic DNA was distributed evenly across all wells of several immunoSEQ 96-well plates, and each plate served as one replicate. For sorted subsets, roughly 200 ng of genomic DNA, equivalent to about 30,000 T cell genomes, went into each replicate PCR. Purified libraries were quantified with a Qubit 3.0 fluorometer, sized on a Bioanalyzer 2100, and re-quantified with the KAPA Library Quantification kit. Every immunoSEQ 96-well plate was sequenced on a separate single-read 150-cycle Illumina NextSeq 550 flow cell. Per the original workflow: Because the immunoSEQ output included only junctional sequences and no quality scores, the filtering could not be the same as the filtering used for full-length reads. Sequences were annotated with PyIR, a Python wrapper for IgBLAST v1.9, and V/J genes and CDR3 were assigned using IMGT germline references. Reads were removed for weak V/J assignments (E-value above 1e-6), missing CDR3, stop codons, out-of-frame junctions, or ambiguous translated residues. A V3J clonotype was defined by an identical inferred V gene, J gene, and CDR3 amino acid sequence. Percentage overlap between repertoires was calculated by dividing the number of shared unique clonotypes by the size of the smaller repertoire. Three approaches were used to assess repertoire richness: RTK rarefaction, the Chao1 estimator, and Recon v2.1 estimates of unobserved clonotypes. Generation probabilities were computed with OLGA for all TCRbeta clonotypes obtained by the gDNA method from a few donors. The table was pulled from immuneACCESS by TCRdb, which kept in-frame rearrangements only. Such tables lose some clones; where checked, under half of the loss comes from unresolved V genes, and the rest has no known cause. V and J calls and clone size are copied from that table; D and trimming were computed from the DNA. The sample table records about 2.1 million clones; approximately 94% of these occur just once. In total, the top ten clones hold around 1.7% of the sample.

The sequence came from a man aged 18 to 30 in good health. Some clones in this sample may be carry-over from other donors' samples. Sequenced: naive CD8+ T cells from PBMCs. Interpreted using the paper, the cell subset or site label stands for: CD45RA+CCR7+.

CDR3 reads: CAWSGTSESPLEQFF. The base sequence is TGTGCCTGGAGTGGGACTAGCGAGTCCCCCTTGGAGCAGTTCTTC. This chain is built from TRBV30 and TRBJ2-1; the junction holds 9 bases that match TRBD2. The germline V gene (reference sequence) gives CDR1 as GTSNPN and CDR2 as SVGIG. From V the trimming removes 1 base and from J it removes 10 bases, while the gene matches leave 11 bases of the junction unaccounted for. From cysteine to phenylalanine, the CDR3 is 15 amino acids long. Just CDR3 DNA is preserved here, 45 bases in frame from base 1.